This T cell receptor beta chain stems from a study of T-cell memory formation after mild COVID-19. Study details: Across donors, TCR clusters were largely donor specific.

TCR alpha and TCR beta cDNA libraries carrying sample barcodes and UMIs came from 5'RACE with constant-segment primers. Each CDR3 protein is one row after TCRdb ran MiXCR on the 5' RACE reads. The data contain hundreds of thousands of distinct CDR3 sequences, around 15% of them seen just once; the ten biggest clones take up roughly 25%. CDR3 length equals 15 residues. V was shortened by 2 bases and J by 8 bases, with 13 bases between the two germline ends. Looked up from germline, CDR1 is MNHEY and CDR2 is SVGAGI. As for this clonotype: The antigen is unknown.

Regarding the study as a whole: Second-wave clones with a day 37 peak had unconfirmed SARS-CoV-2 specificity.

J is TRBJ1-6 and V is TRBV6-5, with D perhaps TRBD1 (5 bases). The sequenced material came from PBMCs or a T cell subset sorted from them (not recorded which). This TCR came from a man between 18 and 29 years old who had mild COVID-19 (a few samples of this study predate the infection). Cell type and time point are not known. The CDR3, as DNA: TGTGCCAGCAGTTACAGCGGGCAGGGACATTCACCCCTCCACTTT. It codes for CASSYSGQGHSPLHF.